This TCR beta chain was captured in a study of CD8+CD57+ T cells in acquired aplastic anemia. This clonotype was recorded many times. Profiling of TCR beta VDJ combinations and CDR3 sequences used genomic DNA as template. A single record per CDR3 protein comes from TCRdb applying MiXCR to the reads. In the table there are some 200,000 distinct CDR3 sequences, about 62% of which are singletons. Patients sequenced had flow cytometry evidence of CD8+CD57+ cell expansion. CDR3 size: 14 residues. The V and J ends lost 0 bases and 6 bases respectively, with 10 bases between them. CDR1 is SGHRS and CDR2 is YFSETQ in the germline V gene.

This TCR was recovered from a human donor with aplastic anemia. The sample taken for sequencing was sorted CD4+, CD8+, or CD8+CD57+ T cells (not recorded which) from PBMCs. The chain has TRBV5-1 and TRBJ1-5; possibly TRBD1 for D (6 bases). The CDR3 spells CASSLVGGAQPQHF. The CDR3 bases are TGCGCCAGCAGCTTGGTGGGGGGGGCTCAGCCCCAGCATTTT. Supplemented by reference TRBV5-1 and TRBJ1-5, the full variable domain reads KAGVTQTPRYLIKTRGQQVTLSCSPISGHRSVSWYQQTPGQGLQFLFEYFSETQRNKGNFPGRFSGRQFSNSRSEMNVSTLELGDSALYLCASSLVGGAQPQHFGDGTRLSIL.